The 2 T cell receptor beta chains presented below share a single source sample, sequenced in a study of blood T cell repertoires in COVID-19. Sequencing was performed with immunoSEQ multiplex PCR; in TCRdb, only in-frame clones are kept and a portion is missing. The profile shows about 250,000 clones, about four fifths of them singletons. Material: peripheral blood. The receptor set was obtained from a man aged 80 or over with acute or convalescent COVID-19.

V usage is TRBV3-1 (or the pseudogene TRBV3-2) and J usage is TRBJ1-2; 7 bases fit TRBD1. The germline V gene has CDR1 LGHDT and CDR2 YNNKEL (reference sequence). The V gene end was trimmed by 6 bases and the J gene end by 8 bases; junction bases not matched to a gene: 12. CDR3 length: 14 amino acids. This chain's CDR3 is CASRNDRVRQGYTF. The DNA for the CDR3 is TGTGCCAGCAGAAACGACAGGGTTCGGCAAGGCTACACCTTC.

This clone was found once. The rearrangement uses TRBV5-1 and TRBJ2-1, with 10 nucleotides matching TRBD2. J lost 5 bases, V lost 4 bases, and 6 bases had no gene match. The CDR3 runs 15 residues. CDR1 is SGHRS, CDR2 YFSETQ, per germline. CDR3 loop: CASSQGTSENNEQFF. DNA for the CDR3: TGCGCCAGCAGCCAAGGGACTAGCGAGAACAATGAGCAGTTCTTC.